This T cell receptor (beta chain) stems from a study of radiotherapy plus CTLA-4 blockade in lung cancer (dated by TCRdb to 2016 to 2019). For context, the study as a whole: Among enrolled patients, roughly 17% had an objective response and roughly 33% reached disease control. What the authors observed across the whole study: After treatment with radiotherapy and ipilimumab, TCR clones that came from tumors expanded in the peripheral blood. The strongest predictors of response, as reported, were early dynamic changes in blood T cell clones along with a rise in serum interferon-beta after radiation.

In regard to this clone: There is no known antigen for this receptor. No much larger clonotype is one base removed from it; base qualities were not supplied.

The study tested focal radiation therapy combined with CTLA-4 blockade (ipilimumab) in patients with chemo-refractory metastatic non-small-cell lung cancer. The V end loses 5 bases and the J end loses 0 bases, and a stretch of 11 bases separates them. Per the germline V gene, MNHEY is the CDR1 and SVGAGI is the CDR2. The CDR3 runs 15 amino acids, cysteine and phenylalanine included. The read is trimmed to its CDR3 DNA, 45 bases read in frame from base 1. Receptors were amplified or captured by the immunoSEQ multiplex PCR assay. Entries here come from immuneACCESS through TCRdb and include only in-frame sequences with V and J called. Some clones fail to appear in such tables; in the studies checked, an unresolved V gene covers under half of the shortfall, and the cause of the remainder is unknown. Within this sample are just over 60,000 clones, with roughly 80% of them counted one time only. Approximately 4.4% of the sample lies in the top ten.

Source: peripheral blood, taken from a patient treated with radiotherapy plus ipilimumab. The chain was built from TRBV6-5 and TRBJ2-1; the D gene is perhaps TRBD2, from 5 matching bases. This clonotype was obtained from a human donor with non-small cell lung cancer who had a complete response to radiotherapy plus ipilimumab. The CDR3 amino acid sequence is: CASSQRTVSYNEQFF. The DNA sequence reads TGTGCCAGCAGTCAAAGGACTGTCTCCTACAATGAGCAGTTCTTC.